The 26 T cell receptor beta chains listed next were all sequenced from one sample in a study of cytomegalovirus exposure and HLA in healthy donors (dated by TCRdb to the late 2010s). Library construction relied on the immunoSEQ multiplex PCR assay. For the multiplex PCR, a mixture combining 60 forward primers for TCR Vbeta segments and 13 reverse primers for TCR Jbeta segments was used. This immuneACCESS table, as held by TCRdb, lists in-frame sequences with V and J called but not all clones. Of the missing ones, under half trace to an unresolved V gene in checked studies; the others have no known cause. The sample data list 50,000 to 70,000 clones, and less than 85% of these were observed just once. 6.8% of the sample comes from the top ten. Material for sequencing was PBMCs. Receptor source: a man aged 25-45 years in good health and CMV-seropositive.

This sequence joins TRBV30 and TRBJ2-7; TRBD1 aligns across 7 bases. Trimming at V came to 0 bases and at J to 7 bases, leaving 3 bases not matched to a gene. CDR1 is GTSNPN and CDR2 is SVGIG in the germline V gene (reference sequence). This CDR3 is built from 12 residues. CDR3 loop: CAWSVPQGEQYF. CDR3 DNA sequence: TGTGCCTGGAGTGTACCACAGGGGGAGCAGTACTTC. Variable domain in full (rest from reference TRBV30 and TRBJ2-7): SQTIHQWPATLVQPVGSPLSLECTVEGTSNPNLYWYRQAAGRGLQLLFYSVGIGQISSEVPQNLSASRPQDRQFILSSKKLLLSDSGFYLCAWSVPQGEQYFGPGTRLTVT.

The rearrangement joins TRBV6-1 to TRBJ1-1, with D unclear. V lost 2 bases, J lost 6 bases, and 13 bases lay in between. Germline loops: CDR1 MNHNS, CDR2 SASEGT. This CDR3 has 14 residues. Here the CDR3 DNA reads TGTGCCAGCAGTGAATTGGGGTCCGGGGCTGAAGCTTTCTTT. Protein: CASSELGSGAEAFF.

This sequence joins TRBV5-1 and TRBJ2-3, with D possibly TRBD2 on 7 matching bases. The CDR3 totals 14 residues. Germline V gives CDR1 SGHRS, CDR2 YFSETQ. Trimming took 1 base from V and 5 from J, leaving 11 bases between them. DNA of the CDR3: TGCGCCAGCAGCTTGACGGGGGGCGGAGATACGCAGTATTTT. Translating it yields CASSLTGGGDTQYF.

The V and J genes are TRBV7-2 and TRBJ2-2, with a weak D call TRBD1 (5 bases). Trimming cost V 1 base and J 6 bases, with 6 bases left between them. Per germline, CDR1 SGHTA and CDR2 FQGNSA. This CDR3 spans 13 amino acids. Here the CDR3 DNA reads TGTGCCAGCAGCTTAGAGGGGTCCGGGGAGCTGTTTTTT. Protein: CASSLEGSGELFF.

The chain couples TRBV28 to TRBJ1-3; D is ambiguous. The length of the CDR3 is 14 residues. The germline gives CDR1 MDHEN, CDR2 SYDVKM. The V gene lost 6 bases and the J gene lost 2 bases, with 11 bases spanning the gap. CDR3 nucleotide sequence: TGTGCCAGCAGCTTGGGAGTCACTGGAAACACCATATATTTT. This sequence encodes CASSLGVTGNTIYF.

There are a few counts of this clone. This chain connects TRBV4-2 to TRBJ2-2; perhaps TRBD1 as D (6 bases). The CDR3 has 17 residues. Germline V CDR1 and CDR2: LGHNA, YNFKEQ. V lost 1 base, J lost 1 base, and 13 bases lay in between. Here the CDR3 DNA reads TGTGCCAGCAGCCAAGCAAGTTGGGACAAGAACACCGGGGAGCTGTTTTTT. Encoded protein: CASSQASWDKNTGELFF.

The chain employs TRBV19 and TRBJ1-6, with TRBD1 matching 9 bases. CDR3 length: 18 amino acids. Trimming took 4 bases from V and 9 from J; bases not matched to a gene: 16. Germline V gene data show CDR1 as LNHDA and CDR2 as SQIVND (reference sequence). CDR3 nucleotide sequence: TGTGCCAGTAGTACCTTCTCCCTAGGGGGACAGGGAGCTTCACCCCTCCACTTT. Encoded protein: CASSTFSLGGQGASPLHF. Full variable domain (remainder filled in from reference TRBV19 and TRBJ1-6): DGGITQSPKYLFRKEGQNVTLSCEQNLNHDAMYWYRQDPGQGLRLIYYSQIVNDFQKGDIAEGYSVSREKKESFPLTVTSAQKNPTAFYLCASSTFSLGGQGASPLHFGNGTRLTVT.

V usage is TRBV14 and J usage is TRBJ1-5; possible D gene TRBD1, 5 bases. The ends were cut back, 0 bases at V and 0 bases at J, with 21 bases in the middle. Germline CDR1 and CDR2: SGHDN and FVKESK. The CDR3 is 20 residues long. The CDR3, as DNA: TGTGCCAGCAGCCAAGAGGATAAAGGTTGGGGGGAGGGTAGCAATCAGCCCCAGCATTTT. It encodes CASSQEDKGWGEGSNQPQHF.

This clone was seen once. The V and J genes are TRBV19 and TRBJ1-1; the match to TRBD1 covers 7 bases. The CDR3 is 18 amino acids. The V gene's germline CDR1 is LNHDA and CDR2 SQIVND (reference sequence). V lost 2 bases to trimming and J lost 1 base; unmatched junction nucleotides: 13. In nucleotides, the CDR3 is TGTGCCAGTAGTATAAGTGGGCATTTTAACAGGGGGAACACTGAAGCTTTCTTT. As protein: CASSISGHFNRGNTEAFF.

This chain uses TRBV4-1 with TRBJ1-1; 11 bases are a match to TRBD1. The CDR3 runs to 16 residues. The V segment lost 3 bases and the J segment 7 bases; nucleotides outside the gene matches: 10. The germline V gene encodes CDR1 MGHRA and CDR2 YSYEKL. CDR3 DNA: TGCGCCAGCAGCCACCGATCGGACAGGGGGCCTATTGAAGCTTTCTTT. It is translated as CASSHRSDRGPIEAFF.

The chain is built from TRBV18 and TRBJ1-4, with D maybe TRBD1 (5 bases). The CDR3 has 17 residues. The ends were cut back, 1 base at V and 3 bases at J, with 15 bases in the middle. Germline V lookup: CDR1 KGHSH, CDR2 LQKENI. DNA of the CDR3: TGTGCCAGCTCACCACAGTTTGGGGCCCTGGCTAATGAAAAACTGTTTTTT. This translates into CASSPQFGALANEKLFF.

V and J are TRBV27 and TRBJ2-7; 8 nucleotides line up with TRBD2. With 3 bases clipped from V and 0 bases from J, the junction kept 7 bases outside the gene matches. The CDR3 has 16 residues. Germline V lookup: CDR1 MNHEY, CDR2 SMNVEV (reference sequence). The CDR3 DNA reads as TGTGCCAGCAGTTTCTATCGCGGGGGGTCCTCCTACGAGCAGTACTTC. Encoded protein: CASSFYRGGSSYEQYF.

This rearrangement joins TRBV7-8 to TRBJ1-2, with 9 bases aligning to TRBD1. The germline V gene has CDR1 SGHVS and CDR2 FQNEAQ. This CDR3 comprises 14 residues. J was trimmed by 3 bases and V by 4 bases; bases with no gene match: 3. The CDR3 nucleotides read TGTGCCAGCAGCTCACAGGGGGCAGACTATGGCTACACCTTC. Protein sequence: CASSSQGADYGYTF.

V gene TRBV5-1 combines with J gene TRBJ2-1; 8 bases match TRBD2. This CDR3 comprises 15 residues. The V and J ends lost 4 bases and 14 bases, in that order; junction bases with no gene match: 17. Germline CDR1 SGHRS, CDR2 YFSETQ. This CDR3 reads CASSLRVGSGGSKFF. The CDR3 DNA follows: TGCGCCAGCAGCCTCCGGGTTGGCAGCGGGGGATCGAAGTTCTTC.

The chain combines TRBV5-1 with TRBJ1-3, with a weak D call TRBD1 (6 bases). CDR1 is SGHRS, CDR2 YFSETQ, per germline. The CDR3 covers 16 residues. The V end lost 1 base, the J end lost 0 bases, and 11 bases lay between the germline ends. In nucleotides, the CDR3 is TGCGCCAGCAGCTTGACAGGGAGCCTCTCTGGAAACACCATATATTTT. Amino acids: CASSLTGSLSGNTIYF.

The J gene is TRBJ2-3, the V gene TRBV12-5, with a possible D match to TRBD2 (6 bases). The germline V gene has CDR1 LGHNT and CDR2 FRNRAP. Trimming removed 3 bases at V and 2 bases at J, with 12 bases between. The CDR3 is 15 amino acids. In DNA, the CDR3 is TGTGCTAGTGGTTTAGTGGGGGGAAACACAGATACGCAGTATTTT. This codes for CASGLVGGNTDTQYF.

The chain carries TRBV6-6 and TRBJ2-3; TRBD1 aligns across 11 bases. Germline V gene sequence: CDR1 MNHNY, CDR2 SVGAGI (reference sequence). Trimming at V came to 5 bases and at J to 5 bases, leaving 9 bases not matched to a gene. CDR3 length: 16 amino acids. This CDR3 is CASSPFGQGAGDTQYF. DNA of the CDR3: TGTGCCAGCAGTCCATTCGGACAGGGGGCGGGAGATACGCAGTATTTT.

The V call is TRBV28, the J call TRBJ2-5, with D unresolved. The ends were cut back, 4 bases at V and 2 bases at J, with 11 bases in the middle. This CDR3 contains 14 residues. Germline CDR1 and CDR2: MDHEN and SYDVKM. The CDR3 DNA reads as TGTGCCAGCAGTTCCTCTTTGCGGCAAGAGACCCAGTACTTC. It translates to CASSSSLRQETQYF.

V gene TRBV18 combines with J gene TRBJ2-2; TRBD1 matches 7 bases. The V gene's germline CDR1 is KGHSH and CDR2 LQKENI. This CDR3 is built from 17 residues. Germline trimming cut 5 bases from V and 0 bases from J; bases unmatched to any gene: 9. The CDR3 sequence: CASSTNRGAPNTGELFF. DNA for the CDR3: TGTGCCAGCTCAACAAACAGGGGCGCTCCGAACACCGGGGAGCTGTTTTTT.

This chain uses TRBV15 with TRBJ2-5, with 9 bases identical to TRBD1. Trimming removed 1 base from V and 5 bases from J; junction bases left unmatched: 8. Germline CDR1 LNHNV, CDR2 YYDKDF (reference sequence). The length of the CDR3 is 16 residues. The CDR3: CATSRARDRVGETQYF. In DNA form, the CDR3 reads TGTGCCACCAGCAGAGCCCGGGACAGGGTGGGGGAGACCCAGTACTTC. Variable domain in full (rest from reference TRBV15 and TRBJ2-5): DAMVIQNPRYQVTQFGKPVTLSCSQTLNHNVMYWYQQKSSQAPKLLFHYYDKDFNNEADTPDNFQSRRPNTSFCFLDIRSPGLGDTAMYLCATSRARDRVGETQYFGPGTRLLVL.

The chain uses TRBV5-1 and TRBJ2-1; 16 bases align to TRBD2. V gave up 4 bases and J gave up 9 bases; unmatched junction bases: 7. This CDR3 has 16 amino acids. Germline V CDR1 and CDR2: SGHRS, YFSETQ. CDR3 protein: CASSKGTSGGAAEQFF. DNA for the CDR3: TGCGCCAGCAGCAAAGGGACTAGCGGGGGGGCGGCTGAGCAGTTCTTC.

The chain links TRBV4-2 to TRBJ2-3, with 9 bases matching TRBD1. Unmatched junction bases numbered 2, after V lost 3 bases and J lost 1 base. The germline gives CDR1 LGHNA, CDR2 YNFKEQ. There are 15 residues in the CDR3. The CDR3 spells CASSQGQGRTDTQYF. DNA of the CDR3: TGTGCCAGCAGCCAGGGACAGGGCCGCACAGATACGCAGTATTTT.

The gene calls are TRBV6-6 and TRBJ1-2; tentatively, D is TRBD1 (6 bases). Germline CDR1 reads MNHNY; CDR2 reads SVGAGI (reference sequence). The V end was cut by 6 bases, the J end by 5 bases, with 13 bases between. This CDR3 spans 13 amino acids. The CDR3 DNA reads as TGTGCCAGCAGCTCAGGGGCCGGGTATGGCTACACCTTC. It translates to CASSSGAGYGYTF.

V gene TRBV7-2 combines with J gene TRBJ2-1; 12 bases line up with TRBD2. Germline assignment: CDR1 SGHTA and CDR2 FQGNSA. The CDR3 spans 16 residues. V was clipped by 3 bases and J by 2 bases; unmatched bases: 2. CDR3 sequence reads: CASSFSSGGAYNEQFF. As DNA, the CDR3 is TGTGCCAGCAGCTTTTCTAGCGGGGGGGCCTACAATGAGCAGTTCTTC.

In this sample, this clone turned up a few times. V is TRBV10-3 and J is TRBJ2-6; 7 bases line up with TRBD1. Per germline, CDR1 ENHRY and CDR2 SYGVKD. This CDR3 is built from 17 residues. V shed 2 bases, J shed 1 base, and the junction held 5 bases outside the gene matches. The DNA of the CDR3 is TGTGCCATCAGTGAGGGACAGGCCTTTTCTGGGGCCAACGTCCTGACTTTC. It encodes CAISEGQAFSGANVLTF.

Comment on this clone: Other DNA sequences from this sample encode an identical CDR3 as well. The DNA for the CDR3 is TGTGCCAGCAGCCCTCGGACAGGACCCTACGAGCAGTACTTC. It yields the protein CASSPRTGPYEQYF. V is TRBV9 and J is TRBJ2-7; TRBD1 matches at 7 bases. The V gene end was trimmed by 4 bases and the J gene end by 2 bases; junction bases not matched to a gene: 6. Germline V CDR1 and CDR2: SGDLS, YYNGEE. The CDR3 contains 14 residues.